Presented here are 21 T cell receptor beta chains from one specimen sequenced in a study of blood T cell repertoires in COVID-19. The repertoire was sequenced with immunoSEQ multiplex PCR; TCRdb's copy has only in-frame clones and lacks some. The table includes 100,000 to 150,000 clones, 85% detected once. Sequenced: peripheral blood. These receptors came from a woman at least 80 years old with acute or convalescent COVID-19.

The chain carries TRBV2 and TRBJ1-3, with 7 bases fitting TRBD1. This CDR3 contains 13 residues. Germline CDR1 is SNHLY and CDR2 is FYNNEI. The V gene end was trimmed by 7 bases and the J gene end by 6 bases; junction bases not matched to a gene: 6. DNA for the CDR3: TGTGCCAGCACCAACAGGGGTTCAAACACCATATATTTT. Its protein is CASTNRGSNTIYF. Drawing the rest from reference TRBV2 and TRBJ1-3, the complete variable domain is EPEVTQTPSHQVTQMGQEVILRCVPISNHLYFYWYRQILGQKVEFLVSFYNNEISEKSEIFDDQFSVERPDGSNFTLKIRSTKLEDSAMYFCASTNRGSNTIYFGEGSWLTVV.

V gene TRBV5-1 combines with J gene TRBJ2-1; 10 bases fit TRBD1. Per germline, CDR1 SGHRS and CDR2 YFSETQ. The CDR3 is 16 residues long. Trimming at V came to 4 bases and at J to 8 bases, leaving 12 bases not matched to a gene. CDR3 sequence: CASSLGDRGLFDEQFF. DNA of the CDR3: TGCGCCAGCAGCCTAGGGGACAGGGGATTGTTCGATGAGCAGTTCTTC.

V gene TRBV5-6 combines with J gene TRBJ1-1, with a weak D call TRBD1 (6 bases). The CDR3 loop spans 16 amino acids. Germline V gene sequence: CDR1 SGHDT, CDR2 YYEEEE. V lost 0 bases, J lost 0 bases, and 12 bases lay in between. Here the CDR3 DNA reads TGTGCCAGCAGCTTGGTTCATCCAGGGGTGAACACTGAAGCTTTCTTT. This sequence encodes CASSLVHPGVNTEAFF.

The J gene is TRBJ1-6, the V gene TRBV7-2, with a weak D call TRBD1 (6 bases). V was clipped by 5 bases and J by 2 bases, with 13 bases between them. This CDR3 comprises 16 residues. The germline V gene encodes CDR1 SGHTA and CDR2 FQGNSA. The CDR3 region is CASSPQGRPYNSPLHF. CDR3 nucleotide sequence: TGTGCCAGCAGCCCCCAGGGGCGCCCCTATAATTCACCCCTCCACTTT.

The chain combines TRBV5-1 with TRBJ1-6; no clear D. This CDR3 has 13 amino acids. Germline V gene data show CDR1 as SGHRS and CDR2 as YFSETQ. V lost 0 bases to trimming and J lost 9 bases, with 7 bases between them. The CDR3 DNA reads as TGCGCCAGCAGCTTGGGAGGGATTTCACCCCTCCACTTT. It specifies CASSLGGISPLHF.

The V and J genes are TRBV2 and TRBJ2-5; D perhaps matches TRBD1 (6 bases). V lost 5 bases to trimming and J lost 5 bases, with 12 bases between them. Germline V gene sequence: CDR1 SNHLY, CDR2 FYNNEI. CDR3 length: 13 amino acids. CDR3 amino acids: CASSYRVGETQYF. The CDR3, as DNA: TGTGCCAGCAGTTACAGGGTGGGGGAGACCCAGTACTTC.

The chain recombines TRBV5-6 with TRBJ1-2; no clear D gene. The CDR3 totals 14 residues. Germline V lookup: CDR1 SGHDT, CDR2 YYEEEE. The ends were cut back, 2 bases at V and 2 bases at J, with 10 bases in the middle. In nucleotides, the CDR3 is TGTGCCAGCAGCTTCGGCAGGTTAAACTATGGCTACACCTTC. Its protein is CASSFGRLNYGYTF.

This clone came up a few times. This sequence joins TRBV6-6 and TRBJ1-6; 9 nucleotides agree with TRBD1. CDR3 length: 15 amino acids. Germline V gives CDR1 MNHNY, CDR2 SVGAGI (reference sequence). The V gene end was trimmed by 8 bases and the J gene end by 6 bases; junction bases not matched to a gene: 8. The DNA for the CDR3 is TGTGCCAGCTCAATACAGGGGGCCCCTAATTCACCCCTCCACTTT. Encoded protein: CASSIQGAPNSPLHF.

This clone was counted once. The CDR3 DNA is TGTGCCAGCAGCTTGGCTACAAACAGGGGAAACACCATATATTTT. Protein sequence: CASSLATNRGNTIYF. The chain recombines TRBV5-8 with TRBJ1-3, with D maybe TRBD1 (5 bases). Looked up from germline, CDR1 is SGHTS and CDR2 is YDEGEE. The germline V and J ends were trimmed by 0 bases and 4 bases, with 11 bases remaining between them. CDR3 length: 15 residues.

V gene TRBV6-5 combines with J gene TRBJ1-1; TRBD1 agrees at 11 bases. The germline CDR1 and CDR2 sequences are MNHEY and SVGAGI. The CDR3 covers 15 residues. With 8 bases clipped from V and 1 base from J, the junction kept 6 bases outside the gene matches. The CDR3 loop is CASGAGTGGNTEAFF. In DNA, the CDR3 is TGTGCCAGCGGAGCCGGGACAGGGGGGAACACTGAAGCTTTCTTT.

This chain joins TRBV19 and TRBJ2-7; 9 bases align to TRBD1. The CDR3 spans 16 residues. Per the germline V gene, CDR1 is LNHDA and CDR2 is SQIVND (reference sequence). V trimming: 4 bases; J trimming: 4 bases; junction bases outside the gene matches: 11. CDR3 coding DNA: TGTGCCAGTAGTAGGACAGGGGTGGCTATGCGGTACGAGCAGTACTTC. Translating gives CASSRTGVAMRYEQYF.

This clone was seen a few times. Other DNA variants within this sample encode the same CDR3. The chain combines TRBV18 with TRBJ1-1; 7 nucleotides line up with TRBD1. Unmatched junction bases numbered 5, after V lost 4 bases and J lost 3 bases. The V gene's germline CDR1 is KGHSH and CDR2 LQKENI. The CDR3 has 14 amino acids. This CDR3 reads CASSQQGSDTEAFF. CDR3 DNA sequence: TGTGCCAGCTCACAACAGGGGTCGGACACTGAAGCTTTCTTT.

The V gene is TRBV6-5, the J gene TRBJ1-4; the D is unclear. V was cut by 4 bases and J by 11 bases, with 20 bases left in between. The CDR3 sequence is 15 residues long. From germline, CDR1 is MNHEY and CDR2 SVGAGI. The CDR3 DNA reads TGTGCCAGCAGTTCCCGGAGGACCACCGGGAGGAAACTGTTTTTT. Its translation: CASSSRRTTGRKLFF.

This rearrangement joins TRBV5-4 to TRBJ2-2; TRBD2 agrees at 9 bases. V lost 4 bases to trimming and J lost 6 bases; unmatched junction nucleotides: 10. The CDR3 sequence is 16 residues long. CDR1 and CDR2 from the germline V gene are SGHNT and YYREEE (reference sequence). The CDR3 region is CASSQSSGGGAGELFF. The CDR3 DNA is TGTGCCAGCAGCCAGAGTAGCGGGGGCGGCGCCGGGGAGCTGTTTTTT.

The chain recombines TRBV5-6 with TRBJ1-5, with D perhaps TRBD1 (5 bases). CDR3 length: 15 residues. Looked up from germline, CDR1 is SGHDT and CDR2 is YYEEEE. Trimming stripped 4 bases from V and 2 bases from J, with 13 bases between. The CDR3 spells CASSPGGGRNQPQHF. CDR3 nucleotide sequence: TGTGCCAGCAGCCCTGGGGGGGGTCGCAATCAGCCCCAGCATTTT.

The chain combines TRBV5-8 with TRBJ1-2, with TRBD1 identical over 8 bases. Looked up from germline, CDR1 is SGHTS and CDR2 is YDEGEE. The ends lost 2 bases at V and 1 base at J; junction bases unmatched: 7. The CDR3 is made up of 16 amino acids. In nucleotides, the CDR3 is TGTGCCAGCAGCTTTAAGGACAGGGAGATTAACTATGGCTACACCTTC. Residues: CASSFKDREINYGYTF.

This clone was picked up one time. The chain uses TRBV6-6 and TRBJ1-1; D ambiguous. CDR1 is MNHNY, CDR2 SVGAGI, per germline (reference sequence). This CDR3 has 13 residues. V lost 5 bases to trimming and J lost 1 base, with 8 bases between them. The DNA of the CDR3 is TGTGCCAGCAGTCAAACACGGAACACTGAAGCTTTCTTT. Translating it yields CASSQTRNTEAFF.

The chain uses TRBV5-1 and TRBJ1-2, with 7 nucleotides matching TRBD1. The germline V gene has CDR1 SGHRS and CDR2 YFSETQ. The CDR3 spans 13 residues. J gave up 6 bases and V 4 bases, and 6 bases lay outside the gene matches. The CDR3 DNA sequence: TGCGCCAGCAGCCCAGGGACAGACCATGGCTACACCTTC. It specifies CASSPGTDHGYTF.

This sequence joins TRBV28 and TRBJ1-6, with a tentative D call TRBD1 (5 bases). V was trimmed by 3 bases and J by 6 bases, leaving 12 bases between them. CDR1 MDHEN and CDR2 SYDVKM come from the germline V gene. The CDR3 loop spans 15 amino acids. CDR3 region: CASSLGGRSNSPLHF. The CDR3 nucleotides read TGTGCCAGCAGTTTGGGGGGACGGAGTAATTCACCCCTCCACTTT.

This chain connects TRBV27 to TRBJ1-1, with a possible D match to TRBD1 (5 bases). Germline V CDR1 and CDR2: MNHEY, SMNVEV (reference sequence). The CDR3 consists of 16 residues. Deletions cut 7 bases from V and 1 base from J, with 19 bases between. The CDR3 loop is CASNRRGKGGNTEAFF. The CDR3 DNA is TGTGCCAGCAACCGAAGGGGAAAGGGTGGGAACACTGAAGCTTTCTTT.

This chain connects TRBV11-2 to TRBJ1-2; D is unresolved. V was trimmed by 3 bases and J by 4 bases, leaving 15 bases between them. Germline V CDR1 and CDR2: SGHAT, FQNNGV. The CDR3 is 15 residues long. The chain's CDR3 is CASSFPERLIYGYTF. The DNA for the CDR3 is TGTGCCAGCAGCTTCCCAGAGAGACTGATCTATGGCTACACCTTC.